This T cell receptor (beta chain) was profiled in a study of cytomegalovirus exposure and HLA in healthy donors. For the study at large: In a later analysis, the 130 or so validation repertoires were reported to have used the same platform as the 650 to 800 first-cohort repertoires. The study's findings and limits: As was reported, the classifier diagnosed cytomegalovirus status with high specificity and sensitivity. Cytomegalovirus-associated status was assigned to 150 to 200 TCR beta chains. The tendency of first-cohort TCR clusters to co-occur in the 100 to 150 validation repertoires was identified by a subsequent analysis.

Per the germline V gene, CDR1 is LNHDA and CDR2 is SQIVND (reference sequence). CDR3 size: 14 residues. After removal of 8 bases from V and 2 bases from J, the junction contained 6 bases not matched to a gene. A word on this clone: Its specificity is not known.

Libraries were prepared by immunoSEQ multiplex PCR; TCRdb keeps only in-frame clonotypes and omits some of them. The data contain some 150,000 clones, 88% of them seen just once; the ten biggest clones take up around 3%. The material sequenced was PBMCs. The sequence came from a man younger than 30 in good health and CMV-seronegative. The genes are TRBV19 and TRBJ1-2, with 9 nucleotides matching TRBD1. CDR3 nucleotides: TGTGCCAGTTCCCGACAGGGGGAGAACTATGGCTACACCTTC. Its translation is CASSRQGENYGYTF.